These T cell receptor beta chains were read from a single sample in a study of OX40 agonist ivuxolimab in advanced cancers. Sequenced by immunoSEQ multiplex PCR; TCRdb stores in-frame clones only, minus some. The sample holds about 35,000 clones, 92% seen once. Specimen: CD4+ or CD8+ T cells sorted from blood, collected in a trial of the OX40 agonist ivuxolimab. The receptors were sampled from an adult with an advanced solid tumor such as melanoma, head and neck, liver or kidney cancer. CDR3s leave out the opening cysteine and the closing phenylalanine or tryptophan.

J: TRBJ2-1; V: TRBV5-6; CDR3: ASSPATGTPIHEQF
J: TRBJ1-4; V: TRBV6-4; CDR3: AALREGGRSDEKLF
J: TRBJ2-1; V: TRBV9; CDR3: ASSVDPGNDEQF
J: TRBJ2-1; V: TRBV7-7; CDR3: ASSAKERLASYNEQF
J: TRBJ2-7; V: TRBV5-6; CDR3: ASSSEGRPTYEQY
J: TRBJ1-6; V: TRBV27; CDR3: ASSFSRSPLH
J: TRBJ2-7; V: TRBV9; CDR3: ASSVGVAGGTYEQY
J: TRBJ2-1; V: TRBV9; CDR3: ASSVPRLAGGFGGGHNEQF
J: TRBJ2-1; V: TRBV6-5; CDR3: ASRISGRWNEQF
J: TRBJ2-3; V: TRBV21-1; CDR3: AYRDHERGDTQY
J: TRBJ1-2; V: TRBV11-2; CDR3: ASSLAWTGRESYGYT
J: TRBJ1-2; V: TRBV6-5; CDR3: ASIRTGWSEGGYT
J: TRBJ2-3; V: TRBV7-9; CDR3: ASSLLGLAGRDTQY
J: TRBJ1-2; V: TRBV9; CDR3: ASSVGGGANYGYT
J: TRBJ2-2; V: TRBV29-1; CDR3: SVDFRAGELF
J: TRBJ2-2; V: TRBV4-1; CDR3: ASSPLFLANTGELF
J: TRBJ2-2; V: TRBV25-1; CDR3: ASLGTGGTGELF